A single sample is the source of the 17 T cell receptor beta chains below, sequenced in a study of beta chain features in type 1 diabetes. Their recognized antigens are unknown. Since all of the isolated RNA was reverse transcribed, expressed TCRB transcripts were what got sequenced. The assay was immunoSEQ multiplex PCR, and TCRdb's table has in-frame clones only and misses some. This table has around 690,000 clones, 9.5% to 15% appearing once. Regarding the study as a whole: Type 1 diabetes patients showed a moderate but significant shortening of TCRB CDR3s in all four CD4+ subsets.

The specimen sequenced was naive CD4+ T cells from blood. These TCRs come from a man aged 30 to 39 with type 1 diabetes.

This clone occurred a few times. The CDR3 DNA is TGTGCCAGCAGCGTAGGGGCTAGCGGGGCTCAAGAGACCCAGTACTTC. This encodes CASSVGASGAQETQYF. The chain has TRBV9 and TRBJ2-5, with 9 bases fitting TRBD2. The CDR3 contains 16 residues. Trimming cost V 0 bases and J 2 bases; bases outside gene matches: 5. The V gene's germline CDR1 is SGDLS and CDR2 YYNGEE.

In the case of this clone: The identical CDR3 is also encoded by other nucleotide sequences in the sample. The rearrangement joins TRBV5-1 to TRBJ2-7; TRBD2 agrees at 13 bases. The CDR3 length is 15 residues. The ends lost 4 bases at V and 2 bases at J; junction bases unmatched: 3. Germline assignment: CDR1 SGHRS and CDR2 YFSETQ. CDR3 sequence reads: CASSPGTSGTYEQYF. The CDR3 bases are TGCGCCAGCAGCCCCGGGACTAGCGGGACCTACGAGCAGTACTTC.

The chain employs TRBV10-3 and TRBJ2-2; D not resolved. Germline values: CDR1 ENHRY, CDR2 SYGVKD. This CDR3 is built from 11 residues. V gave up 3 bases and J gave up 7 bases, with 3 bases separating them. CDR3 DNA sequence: TGTGCCATCAGTGAAATCGGGGAGCTGTTTTTT. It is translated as CAISEIGELFF.

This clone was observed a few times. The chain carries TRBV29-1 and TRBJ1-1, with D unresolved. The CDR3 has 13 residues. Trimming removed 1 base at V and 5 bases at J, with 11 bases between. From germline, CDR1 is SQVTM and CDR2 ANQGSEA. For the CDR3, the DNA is TGCAGCGTTGAAGGGGTGGATCGGACTGAAGCTTTCTTT. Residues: CSVEGVDRTEAFF. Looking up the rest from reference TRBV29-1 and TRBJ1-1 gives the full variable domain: SAVISQKPSRDICQRGTSLTIQCQVDSQVTMMFWYRQQPGQSLTLIATANQGSEATYESGFVIDKFPISRPNLTFSTLTVSNMSPEDSSIYLCSVEGVDRTEAFFGQGTRLTVV.

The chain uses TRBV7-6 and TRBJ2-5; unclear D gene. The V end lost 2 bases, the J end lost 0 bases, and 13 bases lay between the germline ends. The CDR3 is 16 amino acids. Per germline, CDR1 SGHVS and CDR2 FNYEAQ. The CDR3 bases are TGTGCCAGCAGCTTAATTGTGTATCGCTACCAAGAGACCCAGTACTTC. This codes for CASSLIVYRYQETQYF.

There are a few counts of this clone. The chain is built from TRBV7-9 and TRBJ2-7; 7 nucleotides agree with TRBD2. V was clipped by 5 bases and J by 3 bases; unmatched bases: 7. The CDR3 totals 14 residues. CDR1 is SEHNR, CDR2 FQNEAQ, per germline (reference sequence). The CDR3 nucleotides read TGTGCCAGCAGCCCCCCCGGGGGGAACTACGAGCAGTACTTC. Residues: CASSPPGGNYEQYF.

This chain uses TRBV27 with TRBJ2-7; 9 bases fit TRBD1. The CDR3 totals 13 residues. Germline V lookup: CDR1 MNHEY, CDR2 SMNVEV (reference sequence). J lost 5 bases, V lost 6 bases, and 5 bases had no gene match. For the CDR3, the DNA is TGTGCCAGCAGGACAGGGGGTGGGGACGAGCAGTACTTC. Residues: CASRTGGGDEQYF.

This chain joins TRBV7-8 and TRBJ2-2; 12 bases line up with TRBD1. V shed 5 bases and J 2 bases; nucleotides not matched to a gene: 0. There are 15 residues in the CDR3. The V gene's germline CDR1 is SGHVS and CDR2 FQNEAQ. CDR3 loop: CASSGTGGNTGELFF. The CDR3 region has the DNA TGTGCCAGCAGCGGGACAGGGGGCAACACCGGGGAGCTGTTTTTT.

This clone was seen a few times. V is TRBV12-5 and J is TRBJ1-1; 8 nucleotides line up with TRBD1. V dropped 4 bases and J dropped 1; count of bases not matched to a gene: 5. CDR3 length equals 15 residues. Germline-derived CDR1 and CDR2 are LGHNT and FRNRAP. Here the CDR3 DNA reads TGTGCTAGTGGTTCAGGGGGCGGTCAGAACACTGAAGCTTTCTTT. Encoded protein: CASGSGGGQNTEAFF. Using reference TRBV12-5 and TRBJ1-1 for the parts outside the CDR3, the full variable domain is DARVTQTPRHKVTEMGQEVTMRCQPILGHNTVFWYRQTMMQGLELLAYFRNRAPLDDSGMPKDRFSAEMPDATLATLKIQPSEPRDSAVYFCASGSGGGQNTEAFFGQGTRLTVV.

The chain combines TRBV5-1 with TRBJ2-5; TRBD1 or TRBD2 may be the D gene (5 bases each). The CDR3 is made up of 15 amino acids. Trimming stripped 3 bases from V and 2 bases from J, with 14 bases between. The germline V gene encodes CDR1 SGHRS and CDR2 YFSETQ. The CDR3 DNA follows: TGCGCCAGCAGCTGGGGGACGGGCCCACAAGAGACCCAGTACTTC. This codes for CASSWGTGPQETQYF.

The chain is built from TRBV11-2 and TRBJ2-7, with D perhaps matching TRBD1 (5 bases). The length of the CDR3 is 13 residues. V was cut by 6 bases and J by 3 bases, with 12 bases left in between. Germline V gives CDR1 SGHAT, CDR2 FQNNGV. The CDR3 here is CASRRQIVYEQYF. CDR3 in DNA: TGTGCCAGCAGGCGACAGATAGTCTACGAGCAGTACTTC.

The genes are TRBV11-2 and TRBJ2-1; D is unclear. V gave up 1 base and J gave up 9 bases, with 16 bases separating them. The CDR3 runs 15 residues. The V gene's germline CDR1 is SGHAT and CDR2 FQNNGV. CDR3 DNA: TGTGCCAGCAGCTTAGGGTCAGTCCGGGCAAGTGAGCAGTTCTTC. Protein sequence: CASSLGSVRASEQFF.

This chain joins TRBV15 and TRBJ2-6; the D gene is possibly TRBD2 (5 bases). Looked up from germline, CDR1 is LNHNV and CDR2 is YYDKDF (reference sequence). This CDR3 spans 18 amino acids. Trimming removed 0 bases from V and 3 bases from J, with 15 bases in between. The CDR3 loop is CATSRDYGVSYGANVLTF. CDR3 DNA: TGTGCCACCAGCAGAGATTACGGGGTCTCGTATGGGGCCAACGTCCTGACTTTC.

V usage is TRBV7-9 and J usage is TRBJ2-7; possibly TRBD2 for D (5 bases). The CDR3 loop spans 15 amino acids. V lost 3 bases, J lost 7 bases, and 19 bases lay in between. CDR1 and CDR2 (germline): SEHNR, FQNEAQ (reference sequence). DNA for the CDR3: TGTGCCAGCAGCTTCCCCCTCGGGATTCGCCGAGAGCAGTACTTC. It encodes CASSFPLGIRREQYF.

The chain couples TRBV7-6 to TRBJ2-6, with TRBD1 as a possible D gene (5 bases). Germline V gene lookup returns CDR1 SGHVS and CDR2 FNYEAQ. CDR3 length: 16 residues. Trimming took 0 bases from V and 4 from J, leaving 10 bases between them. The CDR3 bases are TGTGCCAGCAGCTTAGCATGGGGCCCCGGGGCCAACGTCCTGACTTTC. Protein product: CASSLAWGPGANVLTF.

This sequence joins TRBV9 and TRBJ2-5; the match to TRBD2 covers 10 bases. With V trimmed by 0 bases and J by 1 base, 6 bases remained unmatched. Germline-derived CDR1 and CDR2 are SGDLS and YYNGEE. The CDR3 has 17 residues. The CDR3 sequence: CASSVGRTSGAQETQYF. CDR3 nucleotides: TGTGCCAGCAGCGTAGGTAGAACTAGCGGGGCCCAAGAGACCCAGTACTTC.

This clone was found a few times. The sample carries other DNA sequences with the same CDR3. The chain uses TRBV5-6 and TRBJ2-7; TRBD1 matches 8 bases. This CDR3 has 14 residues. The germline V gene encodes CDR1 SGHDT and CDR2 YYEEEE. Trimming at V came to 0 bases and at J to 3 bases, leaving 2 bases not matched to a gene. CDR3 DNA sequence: TGTGCCAGCAGCTTGGGCAGGGGGCGCTACGAGCAGTACTTC. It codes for CASSLGRGRYEQYF.